These 25 T cell receptor beta chains came from one sample sequenced in a study of blood T cell repertoires in COVID-19. Clones were read by immunoSEQ multiplex PCR, and TCRdb kept only the in-frame ones, dropping some. The sample shows 200,000 to 300,000 clones, just under 85% of them seen only once. The sequenced sample consisted of peripheral blood. The receptors here all came from a man in his forties or fifties with acute or convalescent COVID-19.

This chain connects TRBV12-5 to TRBJ1-3; D perhaps matches TRBD1 (5 bases). Germline V gives CDR1 LGHNT, CDR2 FRNRAP. Trimming shortened V by 3 bases and J by 2 bases, and 5 bases separated the two germline ends. The CDR3 runs to 13 residues. The DNA for the CDR3 is TGTGCTAGTGGTTTAGGGGCTGGAAACACCATATATTTT. Translating gives CASGLGAGNTIYF.

In its sample, this clone was seen many times. The chain employs TRBV6-5 and TRBJ1-1; a weak D match, TRBD1 (6 bases). The V gene lost 8 bases and the J gene lost 6 bases, with 16 bases spanning the gap. The CDR3 sequence is 13 residues long. Germline V lookup: CDR1 MNHEY, CDR2 SVGAGI. The CDR3 spells CASLYRDLAEAFF. The CDR3 DNA follows: TGTGCCAGCCTCTACAGGGACCTGGCTGAAGCTTTCTTT.

The chain combines TRBV7-3 with TRBJ2-3, with TRBD2 matching over 8 bases. CDR3 length: 14 amino acids. The ends lost 2 bases at V and 4 bases at J; junction bases unmatched: 2. Per the germline V gene, CDR1 is SGHTA and CDR2 is FQGTGA. The CDR3 spells CASSLSSGSDTQYF. For the CDR3, the DNA is TGTGCCAGCAGCTTATCTAGCGGGTCAGATACGCAGTATTTT.

V usage is TRBV15 and J usage is TRBJ2-1; TRBD2 aligns across 10 bases. The length of the CDR3 is 17 residues. The J segment lost 3 bases and the V segment lost 5 bases, leaving 10 bases of the junction unmatched. Germline assignment: CDR1 LNHNV and CDR2 YYDKDF (reference sequence). The chain's CDR3 is CATSPQPLAGDYNEQFF. The CDR3 coding sequence is TGTGCCACCAGCCCACAACCCCTAGCGGGAGACTACAATGAGCAGTTCTTC. The full variable domain, in which reference TRBV15 and TRBJ2-1 provide the parts outside the CDR3, is DAMVIQNPRYQVTQFGKPVTLSCSQTLNHNVMYWYQQKSSQAPKLLFHYYDKDFNNEADTPDNFQSRRPNTSFCFLDIRSPGLGDTAMYLCATSPQPLAGDYNEQFFGPGTRLTVL.

The J gene is TRBJ2-3, the V gene TRBV7-6; no firm D call. V lost 0 bases and J lost 2, with 6 bases in between. The CDR3 length is 14 residues. Germline V gene lookup returns CDR1 SGHVS and CDR2 FNYEAQ. CDR3 DNA: TGTGCCAGCAGCTTAGCACCAGACACAGATACGCAGTATTTT. This translates into CASSLAPDTDTQYF.

The chain recombines TRBV5-1 with TRBJ2-7; 10 bases align to TRBD1. The V and J ends lost 3 bases and 2 bases, in that order; junction bases with no gene match: 2. The CDR3 spans 14 residues. In germline, CDR1 is SGHRS, CDR2 YFSETQ. The CDR3 reads CASSWTGGAYEQYF. CDR3 DNA: TGCGCCAGCAGCTGGACAGGGGGAGCCTACGAGCAGTACTTC. Full variable domain (missing parts from reference TRBV5-1 and TRBJ2-7): KAGVTQTPRYLIKTRGQQVTLSCSPISGHRSVSWYQQTPGQGLQFLFEYFSETQRNKGNFPGRFSGRQFSNSRSEMNVSTLELGDSALYLCASSWTGGAYEQYFGPGTRLTVT.

The chain carries TRBV20-1 and TRBJ2-7; D ambiguous. V was pared by 3 bases and J by 2 bases, with 14 bases between. The CDR3 runs to 14 residues. CDR1 is DFQATT, CDR2 SNEGSKA, per germline (reference sequence). The CDR3 reads CSASGWAQPYEQYF. The CDR3 nucleotides are TGCAGTGCTAGTGGATGGGCCCAACCCTACGAGCAGTACTTC.

Concerning this clone: This sample also contains other DNA sequences that code for the same CDR3. The rearrangement links TRBV25-1 to TRBJ2-7; D perhaps matches TRBD1 (5 bases). CDR3 length equals 13 residues. V gave up 4 bases and J gave up 2 bases, with 9 bases separating them. Germline V gene lookup returns CDR1 MGHDK and CDR2 SYGVNS. CDR3 in amino acids: CASSVGQTYEQYF. DNA for the CDR3: TGTGCCAGCAGTGTGGGGCAGACCTACGAGCAGTACTTC.

This chain uses TRBV10-3 with TRBJ2-4, with TRBD2 matching 9 bases. The CDR3 totals 17 residues. The trim removed 8 bases at V and 0 bases at J, leaving 11 bases unmatched. CDR1 is ENHRY and CDR2 is SYGVKD in the germline V gene. CDR3 nucleotide sequence: TGTGCCATCGCATCAGGTAGCGGGGGTCTAGCCAAAAACATTCAGTACTTC. Its translation: CAIASGSGGLAKNIQYF.

This chain links TRBV7-9 with TRBJ1-4, with D unresolved. Looked up from germline, CDR1 is SEHNR and CDR2 is FQNEAQ (reference sequence). The CDR3 length is 14 residues. The V gene lost 5 bases and the J gene lost 7 bases, with 14 bases spanning the gap. CDR3 residues: CASSPWSRGEKLFF. Written as DNA, the CDR3 is TGTGCCAGCAGCCCCTGGTCCCGAGGTGAAAAACTGTTTTTT.

The V call is TRBV15, the J call TRBJ1-1; D uncertain. The germline gives CDR1 LNHNV, CDR2 YYDKDF (reference sequence). The CDR3 is 15 amino acids. Trimming pared 1 base from V and 4 bases from J, leaving 13 bases between. CDR3 sequence (DNA): TGTGCCACCAGCAGAGGGTTCGCCGGGAGCACTGAAGCTTTCTTT. It encodes CATSRGFAGSTEAFF.

This chain connects TRBV9 to TRBJ2-3, with D unresolved. The germline CDR1 and CDR2 sequences are SGDLS and YYNGEE. V lost 3 bases and J lost 0, with 5 bases in between. This CDR3 contains 13 residues. The CDR3 DNA follows: TGTGCCAGCAGCGGCGGTAGCACAGATACGCAGTATTTT. Its protein is CASSGGSTDTQYF. Using reference TRBV9 and TRBJ2-3 for the parts outside the CDR3, the full variable domain is DSGVTQTPKHLITATGQRVTLRCSPRSGDLSVYWYQQSLDQGLQFLIQYYNGEERAKGNILERFSAQQFPDLHSELNLSSLELGDSALYFCASSGGSTDTQYFGPGTRLTVL.

The V call is TRBV6-5, the J call TRBJ2-7; 10 bases fit TRBD1. V lost 6 bases and J lost 4; bases outside the gene matches: 9. This CDR3 is 15 amino acids long. Per germline, CDR1 MNHEY and CDR2 SVGAGI. This CDR3 is CASSQGQGVKYEQYF. DNA for the CDR3: TGTGCCAGCAGCCAAGGACAGGGGGTGAAGTACGAGCAGTACTTC.

V gene TRBV11-3 combines with J gene TRBJ2-7; D remains unclear. Trimming stripped 3 bases from V and 7 bases from J, with 7 bases between. The germline V gene encodes CDR1 SGHNT and CDR2 YENEEA. The CDR3 has 11 amino acids. The CDR3 spells CASSLEYEQYF. In DNA, the CDR3 is TGTGCCAGCAGCTTGGAGTATGAGCAGTACTTC.

V gene TRBV27 combines with J gene TRBJ1-2; no firm D call. The V gene's germline CDR1 is MNHEY and CDR2 SMNVEV (reference sequence). The V and J ends lost 3 bases and 4 bases respectively, with 9 bases between them. The CDR3 runs to 13 residues. CDR3 region: CASSFSRRYGYTF. In nucleotides, the CDR3 is TGTGCCAGCAGTTTTTCGCGCCGCTATGGCTACACCTTC.

The chain links TRBV30 to TRBJ1-2; D is perhaps TRBD1 (6 bases). V lost 1 base and J 10 bases, leaving 13 bases between the germline ends. The CDR3 runs to 12 residues. Germline V lookup: CDR1 GTSNPN, CDR2 SVGIG (reference sequence). The CDR3 sequence: CAWSGQGTVYTF. In DNA, the CDR3 is TGTGCCTGGAGTGGGCAGGGGACCGTCTACACCTTC. The entire variable domain, with the rest obtained from reference TRBV30 and TRBJ1-2, is as follows: SQTIHQWPATLVQPVGSPLSLECTVEGTSNPNLYWYRQAAGRGLQLLFYSVGIGQISSEVPQNLSASRPQDRQFILSSKKLLLSDSGFYLCAWSGQGTVYTFGSGTRLTVV.

The V and J genes are TRBV9 and TRBJ2-1; 7 nucleotides align to TRBD2. The CDR3 runs to 15 residues. The V and J ends lost 4 bases and 1 base, in that order; junction bases with no gene match: 5. Germline CDR1 SGDLS, CDR2 YYNGEE. The CDR3 reads CASSSQGLSYNEQFF. CDR3 sequence (DNA): TGTGCCAGCAGCTCTCAGGGACTATCCTACAATGAGCAGTTCTTC.

This sequence joins TRBV10-3 and TRBJ2-7; TRBD1 agrees at 10 bases. The CDR3 covers 17 residues. Germline loops: CDR1 ENHRY, CDR2 SYGVKD. J lost 2 bases, V lost 2 bases, and 9 bases had no gene match. The CDR3 region is CAISEGLSGQGAYEQYF. The CDR3 nucleotides are TGTGCCATCAGTGAGGGACTTAGTGGACAGGGGGCCTACGAGCAGTACTTC.

The V gene is TRBV12-3 or TRBV12-4, the J gene TRBJ1-6; no definite D call. The CDR3 is 13 residues long. V dropped 3 bases and J dropped 8 bases, with 8 bases sitting between them. This chain's CDR3 is CASSFTVHSPLHF. The CDR3 DNA reads as TGTGCCAGCAGTTTTACAGTCCATTCACCCCTCCACTTT.

This chain uses TRBV19 with TRBJ2-7; TRBD1 aligns across 7 bases. V shed 5 bases and J 5 bases; nucleotides not matched to a gene: 9. Germline V gives CDR1 LNHDA, CDR2 SQIVND (reference sequence). The CDR3 has 14 residues. The CDR3 coding sequence is TGTGCCAGTAGTTCAGACAGGGAAATAAACGAGCAGTACTTC. Amino acids: CASSSDREINEQYF.

V usage is TRBV12-3 or TRBV12-4 and J usage is TRBJ1-5; tentatively, D is TRBD1 (5 bases). This CDR3 has 12 amino acids. Trimming left V 0 bases short and J 8 bases short, with 5 bases between. CDR3 nucleotides: TGTGCCAGCAGTTTAGCAGGGGAGCCCCAGCATTTT. This translates into CASSLAGEPQHF.

This sequence joins TRBV4-2 and TRBJ2-1; D is unresolved. The CDR3 has 11 amino acids. Germline loops: CDR1 LGHNA, CDR2 YNFKEQ. V lost 2 bases to trimming and J lost 6 bases, with 2 bases between them. The CDR3 DNA follows: TGTGCCAGCAGCCAACGCAATGAGCAGTTCTTC. This gives the protein CASSQRNEQFF.

This sequence joins TRBV9 and TRBJ1-2; 9 bases fit TRBD1. The CDR3 is 15 residues long. Germline V CDR1 and CDR2: SGDLS, YYNGEE. J lost 4 bases, V lost 3 bases, and 7 bases had no gene match. In DNA form, the CDR3 reads TGTGCCAGCAGCGAGGGACAGGGATCCCCCTATGGCTACACCTTC. It codes for CASSEGQGSPYGYTF.

V gene TRBV10-3 combines with J gene TRBJ2-3; 12 bases align to TRBD2. CDR1 is ENHRY and CDR2 is SYGVKD in the germline V gene. This CDR3 is 15 amino acids long. V trimming: 6 bases; J trimming: 1 base; junction bases outside the gene matches: 2. The CDR3 spells CAIRRTSGGTDTQYF. The CDR3 nucleotides read TGTGCCATCAGAAGGACTAGCGGGGGCACAGATACGCAGTATTTT.

This chain joins TRBV24-1 and TRBJ2-1; 9 nucleotides agree with TRBD2. With 6 bases clipped from V and 7 bases from J, the junction kept 6 bases outside the gene matches. The germline gives CDR1 KGHDR, CDR2 SFDVKD. The CDR3 contains 14 residues. CDR3 sequence reads: CATSTRTSVNEQFF. The CDR3, as DNA: TGTGCCACCAGTACAAGGACTAGCGTAAATGAGCAGTTCTTC.